This T cell receptor (beta chain) is drawn from a study of T-cell reconstitution after alpha-beta-depleted transplantation in children. Whole-study findings and limits: Elevated TCRbeta diversity at day 60 was traced, in some patients, to surviving recipient T cells and thymic progenitors. Among T cells one year after transplant, newly produced cells accounted for most counts and diversity.

Germline lookup yields CDR1 SGHDT and CDR2 YYEEEE. The V and J ends lost 2 bases and 10 bases respectively, with 12 bases between them. This CDR3 is built from 12 residues. The authors prepared the TCRbeta library with unique molecular identifiers. MiXCR was run by TCRdb on the PCR reads, yielding one entry per CDR3 protein. The table has 100,000 to 120,000 distinct CDR3 sequences, approximately 6.6% seen once; the top ten hold roughly 25%. This clonotype showed up many times. What it binds is not known. The sequencing used PBMCs, mostly from graft donor cells, collected 360 days after TCRalphabeta/CD19-depleted stem cell transplant. The chain carries TRBV5-6 and TRBJ1-1; D uncertain. This receptor was obtained from a male patient under 10 years old who had a stem cell transplant for acute lymphoblastic leukemia, so the T cells may come from the graft donor. The CDR3 DNA is TGTGCCAGCAGCTTATCCCCGCTGGCAGCTTTCTTT. This codes for CASSLSPLAAFF.